The rows below give T cell receptor beta chains drawn from one sample of a study of cytomegalovirus exposure and HLA in healthy donors. Libraries were prepared by immunoSEQ multiplex PCR; TCRdb keeps only in-frame clonotypes and omits some of them. Here the sample spans approximately 130,000 clones, 83% being singletons. The sample comprised PBMCs. The receptors shown here come from a man aged 40-55 years in good health and CMV-seronegative. CDR3s include the opening cysteine and the closing phenylalanine or tryptophan. The D gene is left open where the match is weak. Not all rows give a size; the values are once, few, many and, for expanded clones, a class.

TRBV4-3	TRBJ2-1	-	TRBD2	TGCGCCAGCAGCCAAGAGATGGGACTAGCGGGGTACAATGAGCAGTTCTTC	CASSQEMGLAGYNEQFF
TRBV2	TRBJ1-2	-	TRBD1	TGTGCCAGCAGTCCCGCGACAGGGGCGGGCGGCTACACCTTC	CASSPATGAGGYTF
TRBV4-3	TRBJ2-7	-	-	TGCGCCAGCAGCCAAGATCGAGATAACTCCTACGAGCAGTACTTC	CASSQDRDNSYEQYF
TRBV18	TRBJ1-1	-	TRBD1	TGTGCCAGCTCACCAATCGACAGGGGGGCCTATGAAGCTTTCTTT	CASSPIDRGAYEAFF
TRBV7-9	TRBJ2-5	-	-	TGTGCCAGCGCATTGTTTGAGCGAGGACAGAAAGAGACCCAGTACTTC	CASALFERGQKETQYF
TRBV5-6	TRBJ2-1	-	TRBD1	TGTGCCAGCAGCTCCCCTGAAGGGGGCGGTCGGCAGTTCTTC	CASSSPEGGGRQFF
TRBV30	TRBJ1-1	once	TRBD1	TGTGCCTGGAGTGTACGTCGGGACAGGGGGGCGAACACTGAAGCTTTCTTT	CAWSVRRDRGANTEAFF
TRBV28	TRBJ1-2	-	-	TGTGCCAGCAGTCGAACTAAGGTTTCTGGCTACACCTTC	CASSRTKVSGYTF
TRBV25-1	TRBJ1-2	-	-	TGTGCCAGCAGTGACACTTCCGGGTATGGCTACACCTTC	CASSDTSGYGYTF
TRBV28	TRBJ2-2	-	-	TGTGCCAGCAGTTTGGAGGGGCGGTTCACCGGGGAGCTGTTTTTT	CASSLEGRFTGELFF
TRBV27	TRBJ2-7	-	-	TGTGCCAGCAGTTTAATTGGCAGTTCCTACGAGCAGTACTTC	CASSLIGSSYEQYF
TRBV4-1	TRBJ2-1	-	TRBD2	TGCGCCAGCAGCCAGAGGGGCAGGGGGGCTAGCGGGAGCGATGAGCAGTTCTTC	CASSQRGRGASGSDEQFF
TRBV4-3	TRBJ2-2	-	-	TGCGCCAGCAGCCAAGGGCAGGGATGGTACACCGGGGAGCTGTTTTTT	CASSQGQGWYTGELFF